This T cell receptor beta chain stems from a study of blood T cell repertoires in COVID-19 (dated by TCRdb to about 2020). For the wider study: Collaborator samples came from the United States, Italy and Spain and covered acute and convalescent phases of COVID-19. The prospective study material was composed of cDNA or gDNA derived from T cells, B-cell-depleted T cells, or PBMCs. Deeply sampled blood TCRbeta repertoires from subjects exposed to, actively infected with, or recovered from COVID-19 were included in the dataset. A freely available public database, intended as a resource for researchers studying the immune response to SARS-CoV-2, is where the repertoires were released. The samples were drawn from two sources: the first 160 participants of the ongoing ImmuneRACE study, and 950 to 1,500 subjects contributed by 6 global collaborators. The sample metadata nearly always contained a de-identified subject ID, COVID-19 status, age in years and sex. Where HLA class I and class II types were available, the types were taken from metadata supplied by the sample provider, not from assay-based typing.

The research as a whole found: How much clinical and demographic metadata was included differed by source and by participant, and the metadata was provided uncurated.

V loses 5 bases at its end and J loses 4 bases; junction bases beyond the gene matches: 12. CDR1 and CDR2, per the germline V gene (reference sequence), are SGHAT and FQDESV. From its cysteine to its phenylalanine, the CDR3 spans 16 amino acids. The retained sequence is limited to the CDR3, 48 bases, with the frame set at the first base. TCRbeta CDR3 regions were amplified from genomic DNA by means of the immunoSEQ Assay, a bias-controlled multiplex PCR. The source study handled its data this way. The number of nucleated cells in each sample was estimated by amplification of reference gene primers within the assay. To quantify the absolute abundance of each unique TCRbeta CDR3 rearrangement, sequence reads were collapsed and filtered. For each sample, productive Simpson clonality was calculated as the square root of Simpson's diversity index across productive rearrangements. TCRdb retrieved this table from immuneACCESS and kept in-frame rearrangements only. Not all clones are present; in checked studies, unresolved V genes account for under half, and no reason is known for the remainder. That table gives V, J and clone size, and the DNA gave D and trimming. The sample table records around 250,000 clones; about 89% of these occur just once. Around 1.5% of the sample belongs to the ten largest clones.

Another Seattle source contributed samples from volunteer blood donors who had recovered from COVID-19. Collaborating institutions collected whole blood in K2EDTA tubes following their own protocols. For TCRbeta analysis, collaborators shipped samples in one of three forms: frozen whole blood, isolated PBMCs, or DNA extracted from either of those sample types. To note about this clone: Its antigen remains unidentified. Base qualities are not provided; no much larger clone lies one nucleotide away.

The chain employs TRBV11-1 and TRBJ2-7, with TRBD1 identical over 9 junction bases. Sequenced: peripheral blood. This TCR came from a woman aged 55-70 years who had recovered from COVID-19. The DNA sequence reads TGTGCCAGCAGCCCGCAACAGGGGGCCATCAGTTACGAGCAGTACTTC. It translates as CASSPQQGAISYEQYF.